This T cell receptor beta chain was sequenced during a study of cytomegalovirus exposure and HLA in healthy donors. It was with 60 Vbeta and 13 Jbeta primers that the PCR ran. Libraries were prepared by immunoSEQ multiplex PCR; TCRdb keeps only in-frame clonotypes and omits some of them. The repertoire consists of 130,000 or so clones, with over 60% occurring once and the leading ten covering approximately 1.8%. Study conclusions and caveats: Most TCR sequences proved rare, with some public TCRs found in many donors. An analysis done earlier found most TCR beta V segments productive about 87% or about 30% of the time.

The CDR3 contains 16 residues. V lost 0 bases, J lost 0 bases, and 9 bases lay in between. Germline V gene sequence: CDR1 SGDLS, CDR2 YYNGEE. On this clone: Antigen: not known.

This chain uses TRBV9 with TRBJ2-2; no clear D gene. Sequencing was performed on PBMCs. The receptor was derived from a female donor in good health and CMV-seropositive. DNA of the CDR3: TGTGCCAGCAGCGTAGGTCACACATCGAACACCGGGGAGCTGTTTTTT. Protein: CASSVGHTSNTGELFF. Together with reference TRBV9 and TRBJ2-2, the CDR3 gives the full variable domain: DSGVTQTPKHLITATGQRVTLRCSPRSGDLSVYWYQQSLDQGLQFLIQYYNGEERAKGNILERFSAQQFPDLHSELNLSSLELGDSALYFCASSVGHTSNTGELFFGEGSRLTVL.